These 26 T cell receptor beta chains originate from one sample sequenced in a study of blood T cell repertoires in COVID-19. Clones were read by immunoSEQ multiplex PCR, and TCRdb kept only the in-frame ones, dropping some. The sample lists 150,000 to 200,000 clones; 92% were seen once. Sequencing was done on a sample of peripheral blood. These receptors were collected from a man in his thirties or forties with COVID-19, enrolled during active disease.

V usage is TRBV3-1 (or the pseudogene TRBV3-2) and J usage is TRBJ1-1; possibly TRBD1 for D (6 bases). The CDR3 covers 13 residues. Trimming pared 4 bases from V and 4 bases from J, leaving 10 bases between. CDR1 LGHDT and CDR2 YNNKEL come from the germline V gene (reference sequence). In nucleotides, the CDR3 is TGTGCCAGCAGCCTAAGGGGGTCCACTGAAGCTTTCTTT. Translation gives CASSLRGSTEAFF.

This clone was picked up a small number of times. The rearrangement uses TRBV24-1 and TRBJ1-6, with D maybe TRBD1 (5 bases). This CDR3 contains 17 residues. Looked up from germline, CDR1 is KGHDR and CDR2 is SFDVKD. The V and J ends lost 5 bases and 2 bases respectively, with 15 bases between them. The CDR3 DNA reads as TGTGCCACCAGTGCCCGAAGAGACAGACCCTATAATTCACCCCTCCACTTT. Protein sequence: CATSARRDRPYNSPLHF.

The J gene is TRBJ1-1, the V gene TRBV19; tentative D call: TRBD1 (6 bases). Germline CDR1 and CDR2: LNHDA and SQIVND (reference sequence). The CDR3 has 13 residues. Trimming cost V 6 bases and J 0 bases, with 8 bases left between them. In DNA, the CDR3 is TGTGCCAGTAGACAGGGTCTGAACACTGAAGCTTTCTTT. Protein: CASRQGLNTEAFF.

This chain links TRBV5-5 with TRBJ1-2, with 9 positions matching TRBD1. J gave up 4 bases and V 0 bases, and 1 base lay outside the gene matches. Germline V lookup: CDR1 SGHKS, CDR2 YYEKEE (reference sequence). The CDR3 is 14 residues long. CDR3 in amino acids: CASSLEDRGYGYTF. The CDR3 DNA reads TGTGCCAGCAGCTTGGAGGACAGGGGCTATGGCTACACCTTC.

The chain links TRBV15 to TRBJ2-3, with 15 bases aligning to TRBD2. From germline, CDR1 is LNHNV and CDR2 YYDKDF (reference sequence). J was trimmed by 6 bases and V by 3 bases; bases with no gene match: 4. The CDR3 runs 16 residues. In DNA form, the CDR3 reads TGTGCCACCAGCAGGGGACTAGCGGGAGGACGGGATACGCAGTATTTT. Protein product: CATSRGLAGGRDTQYF.

The chain couples TRBV19 to TRBJ2-7; no definite D call. The germline V gene has CDR1 LNHDA and CDR2 SQIVND (reference sequence). Deletions cut 3 bases from V and 1 base from J, with 13 bases between. This CDR3 contains 15 residues. CDR3 sequence: CASSISRSRSYEQYF. The CDR3 nucleotides are TGTGCCAGTAGTATCTCTCGTTCCAGGTCCTACGAGCAGTACTTC.

J is TRBJ2-7 and V is TRBV28, with a possible D match to TRBD2 (6 bases). Looked up from germline, CDR1 is MDHEN and CDR2 is SYDVKM. CDR3 length: 15 amino acids. V dropped 6 bases and J dropped 1 base, with 16 bases sitting between them. The CDR3 reads CASSAGQAGSYEQYF. The CDR3 coding sequence is TGTGCCAGCAGCGCGGGGCAGGCCGGATCCTACGAGCAGTACTTC.

The chain carries TRBV5-6 and TRBJ1-2, with D hard to call. Germline V gene data show CDR1 as SGHDT and CDR2 as YYEEEE. This CDR3 region has 15 residues. Trimming stripped 0 bases from V and 1 base from J, with 10 bases between. In DNA form, the CDR3 reads TGTGCCAGCAGCTTGGCATCCATCCATAACTATGGCTACACCTTC. Protein sequence: CASSLASIHNYGYTF.

This sequence joins TRBV28 and TRBJ2-2; D may be TRBD2 (5 bases). Trimming left V 7 bases short and J 6 bases short, with 18 bases between. The CDR3 totals 15 residues. Germline-derived CDR1 and CDR2 are MDHEN and SYDVKM. In DNA, the CDR3 is TGTGCCAGCAAGGTCGGCGGGTTCCCTGCCGGGGAGCTGTTTTTT. Translation gives CASKVGGFPAGELFF.

The chain has TRBV28 and TRBJ2-7, with D perhaps TRBD2 (5 bases). The CDR3 length is 15 residues. Germline CDR1 reads MDHEN; CDR2 reads SYDVKM. V was cut by 6 bases and J by 0 bases, with 15 bases left in between. In DNA form, the CDR3 reads TGTGCCAGCAGCGACAATTTGGGAGCCTCCTACGAGCAGTACTTC. Its translation is CASSDNLGASYEQYF.

The rearrangement links TRBV7-2 to TRBJ2-5; D perhaps matches TRBD2 (5 bases). CDR3 length: 17 amino acids. V lost 3 bases and J 2 bases, leaving 19 bases between the germline ends. Germline V gives CDR1 SGHTA, CDR2 FQGNSA. The CDR3 loop reads CASSLAPTRSRQETQYF. Written as DNA, the CDR3 is TGTGCCAGCAGCTTGGCCCCTACTAGGAGTCGGCAAGAGACCCAGTACTTC.

The chain's CDR3 is CASSQGSRGVSNQPQHF. The CDR3 nucleotides read TGTGCCAGCAGCCAAGGTTCCAGGGGAGTTAGCAATCAGCCCCAGCATTTT. The chain employs TRBV4-2 and TRBJ1-5; possible D gene TRBD1, 6 bases. The CDR3 runs to 17 residues. Trimming removed 1 base at V and 0 bases at J, with 13 bases between. The germline CDR1 and CDR2 sequences are LGHNA and YNFKEQ.

The chain employs TRBV7-8 and TRBJ1-1, with D perhaps TRBD1 (5 bases). Per germline, CDR1 SGHVS and CDR2 FQNEAQ. This CDR3 is built from 16 residues. V was trimmed by 3 bases and J by 0 bases, leaving 14 bases between them. DNA for the CDR3: TGTGCCAGCAGCTTTAGCCAGGGAAGTATGAACACTGAAGCTTTCTTT. Amino acids: CASSFSQGSMNTEAFF.

Details on this clone: The same CDR3 is also encoded by other DNA sequences in this sample. V gene TRBV11-2 combines with J gene TRBJ1-2, with no clear D. This CDR3 has 12 amino acids. Germline lookup yields CDR1 SGHAT and CDR2 FQNNGV. Trimming took 1 base from V and 5 from J, leaving 5 bases between them. Here the CDR3 DNA reads TGTGCCAGCAGCTTAGCGGGATATGGCTACACCTTC. This codes for CASSLAGYGYTF.

This clone appeared once. The chain is built from TRBV4-1 and TRBJ2-2, with D maybe TRBD2 (6 bases). The CDR3 runs 16 residues. The V end lost 2 bases, the J end lost 1 base, and 11 bases lay between the germline ends. Germline CDR1 MGHRA, CDR2 YSYEKL. Here the CDR3 reads CASSQRGEENTGELFF. In DNA form, the CDR3 reads TGCGCCAGCAGCCAAAGAGGGGAGGAGAACACCGGGGAGCTGTTTTTT.

This chain uses TRBV5-1 with TRBJ2-1, with D maybe TRBD1 (5 bases). CDR1 is SGHRS and CDR2 is YFSETQ in the germline V gene. Trimming removed 4 bases from V and 8 bases from J, with 13 bases in between. The length of the CDR3 is 13 residues. This chain's CDR3 is CASSRPGHYEQFF. DNA for the CDR3: TGCGCCAGCAGCAGGCCAGGGCACTATGAGCAGTTCTTC.

CDR3 sequence: CAWSNSGIHEQYF. DNA for the CDR3: TGTGCCTGGAGTAATTCGGGGATCCACGAGCAGTACTTC. The rearrangement links TRBV30 to TRBJ2-7; TRBD2 might be the D (5 bases). Germline V gene lookup returns CDR1 GTSNPN and CDR2 SVGIG (reference sequence). Trimming stripped 2 bases from V and 5 bases from J, with 13 bases between. The CDR3 covers 13 residues.

This clone was picked up one time. CDR3 sequence: CATSNGYGYTF. The CDR3 DNA is TGTGCCACCAGCAACGGTTATGGCTACACCTTC. The chain combines TRBV15 with TRBJ1-2; D is unclear. The CDR3 spans 11 residues. CDR1 is LNHNV, CDR2 YYDKDF, per germline (reference sequence). Trimming took off 4 bases at V and 5 bases at J, with 5 bases between the two ends.

The J gene is TRBJ2-1, the V gene TRBV6-2 or TRBV6-3; TRBD2 agrees at 8 bases. V lost 4 bases, J lost 0 bases, and 5 bases stayed unmatched. Germline-derived CDR1 and CDR2 are MNHEY and SVGEGT. The length of the CDR3 is 16 residues. CDR3 in DNA: TGTGCCAGCAGTTTCAAGCGGGGGAACTCCTACAATGAGCAGTTCTTC. Residues: CASSFKRGNSYNEQFF.

The chain links TRBV4-2 to TRBJ1-3; a possible D gene is TRBD1 (5 bases). Germline lookup yields CDR1 LGHNA and CDR2 YNFKEQ. The CDR3 spans 17 residues. The V gene lost 1 base and the J gene lost 0 bases, with 13 bases spanning the gap. The CDR3 loop is CASSQGARGLSGNTIYF. Written as DNA, the CDR3 is TGTGCCAGCAGCCAAGGGGCGAGGGGACTCTCTGGAAACACCATATATTTT.

The chain recombines TRBV7-8 with TRBJ2-7; 8 nucleotides match TRBD1. The CDR3 totals 17 residues. The germline V gene encodes CDR1 SGHVS and CDR2 FQNEAQ. The V gene end was trimmed by 2 bases and the J gene end by 3 bases; junction bases not matched to a gene: 12. CDR3 nucleotide sequence: TGTGCCAGCAGCTTACGGACAGGGAGCAGAAACTTCTACGAGCAGTACTTC. Its translation is CASSLRTGSRNFYEQYF. The complete variable domain, with remaining parts taken from reference TRBV7-8 and TRBJ2-7, reads GAGVSQSPRYKVAKRGQDVALRCDPISGHVSLFWYQQALGQGPEFLTYFQNEAQLDKSGLPSDRFFAERPEGSVSTLKIQRTQQEDSAVYLCASSLRTGSRNFYEQYFGPGTRLTVT.

This chain links TRBV5-3 with TRBJ2-7; a weak D match, TRBD2 (6 bases). TRBV5-3 is classed as an ORF, of uncertain function. Trimming took off 1 base at V and 1 base at J, with 24 bases between the two ends. The CDR3 is 19 residues long. The DNA of the CDR3 is TGTGCCAGAAGCTTGTGCGCGGGACCGACCTTAGGTGGTTCCTACGAGCAGTACTTC. Its protein product is CARSLCAGPTLGGSYEQYF.

The V gene is TRBV18, the J gene TRBJ2-2; unclear D gene. Looked up from germline, CDR1 is KGHSH and CDR2 is LQKENI. V gave up 1 base and J gave up 3 bases, with 21 bases separating them. This CDR3 spans 19 amino acids. The CDR3 loop is CASSPQGASQVEYTGELFF. DNA for the CDR3: TGTGCCAGCTCACCACAAGGTGCAAGTCAGGTTGAGTACACCGGGGAGCTGTTTTTT.

V and J are TRBV10-1 and TRBJ2-7, with 8 bases fitting TRBD2. The germline V gene encodes CDR1 WNHNN and CDR2 SYGVQD (reference sequence). The CDR3 loop spans 15 amino acids. V lost 10 bases and J lost 1; bases outside the gene matches: 12. As DNA, the CDR3 is TGCGCCATCATCACCGGGGGGGGAGTTTCCTACGAGCAGTACTTC. This codes for CAIITGGGVSYEQYF.

The rearrangement uses TRBV19 and TRBJ2-7, with D hard to call. V lost 6 bases to trimming and J lost 1 base, with 16 bases between them. The germline gives CDR1 LNHDA, CDR2 SQIVND (reference sequence). The CDR3 length is 15 residues. The CDR3 DNA follows: TGTGCCAGTAGCCTGCGCGTACTGGAGTCCTACGAGCAGTACTTC. As protein: CASSLRVLESYEQYF.

The chain couples TRBV7-9 to TRBJ1-1; tentative D call: TRBD1 (5 bases). In germline, CDR1 is SEHNR, CDR2 FQNEAQ (reference sequence). The CDR3 sequence is 15 residues long. Trimming pared 1 base from V and 1 base from J, leaving 10 bases between. Written as DNA, the CDR3 is TGTGCCAGCAGCTTAGGGTGGCAGGGGAACACTGAAGCTTTCTTT. Translation gives CASSLGWQGNTEAFF. Filled out from reference TRBV7-9 and TRBJ1-1, the complete variable domain reads DTGVSQNPRHKITKRGQNVTFRCDPISEHNRLYWYRQTLGQGPEFLTYFQNEAQLEKSRLLSDRFSAERPKGSFSTLEIQRTEQGDSAMYLCASSLGWQGNTEAFFGQGTRLTVV.